The clone carrying this T cell receptor beta chain was counted only a few times. This entry belongs to a study of blood T cell repertoires in COVID-19. Generated by immunoSEQ multiplex PCR, the TCRdb table keeps only in-frame clones and is missing some. Seen here are roughly 120,000 clones, approximately 85% observed once, and the top ten hold 3.2%. With V trimmed by 1 base and J by 3 bases, 2 bases remained unmatched. The germline V gene encodes CDR1 SGHDN and CDR2 FVKESK. The CDR3 length is 14 residues. Sample: peripheral blood. The sequence came from an elderly woman with COVID-19, enrolled during active disease. The chain combines TRBV14 with TRBJ1-2; 7 nucleotides agree with TRBD1. The CDR3 bases are TGTGCCAGCAGCCAAGCCCAGGGGGACTATGGCTACACCTTC. This sequence encodes CASSQAQGDYGYTF.